This entry concerns a single TCR beta chain. Its antigen is still unknown. The unexposed donors gave CD4+ T cells in about 2011-2018, prior to COVID-19. The cells were cultured for about ten days before CD4+ T cells were isolated. Assay: immunoSEQ multiplex PCR; the TCRdb copy retains only in-frame clones and omits some. The sample lists around 15,000 clones, roughly 83% occurring once. CDR1 SGHTA and CDR2 FQGNSA come from the germline V gene. CDR3 size: 16 residues. Trimming at V came to 2 bases and at J to 2 bases, leaving 6 bases not matched to a gene. The record originates from a study of CD4 T cells in relation to SARS-CoV-2 and coronaviruses.

Sample: CD4+ T cells from PBMCs, cultured in vitro. The chain couples TRBV7-2 to TRBJ2-3, with TRBD2 matching 8 bases. This receptor was obtained from a human donor in good health. The DNA for the CDR3 is TGTGCCAGCAGCTTACTCGGGGGGGCAGTCACAGATACGCAGTATTTT. Amino acid sequence: CASSLLGGAVTDTQYF.